This TCR beta chain was profiled in a study of shared clonotypes between healthy human individuals. Points from the study as a whole: Among the subsets, naive ones generally showed larger estimated richness than memory ones.

This clone was recorded at least ten times. Its specificity is unknown. V was shortened by 4 bases and J by 4 bases, with 11 bases between the two germline ends. This CDR3 has 14 residues. CDR1 is MDHEN, CDR2 SYDVKM, per germline. TCRdb's table, derived via immunoSEQ multiplex PCR, lists solely in-frame clones and lacks some. The sample lists 980,000 or so clones, around three quarters seen once, with about 1.5% in the top ten. Sequenced: memory CD4+ T cells sorted from blood. The sample's subset: CD45RA-negative fraction. The sequence derives from a young man in good health. The chain links TRBV28 to TRBJ1-5; no definite D call. CDR3 sequence (DNA): TGTGCCAGCAGTTATAGCTCCGGAAATCAGCCCCAGCATTTT. Encoded protein: CASSYSSGNQPQHF.